This T cell receptor (beta chain) originates from a study of T cell changes during pregnancy in multiple sclerosis. V was clipped by 0 bases and J by 2 bases, with 11 bases between them. CDR1 SGDLS and CDR2 YYNGEE come from the germline V gene. This CDR3 region has 15 residues. The protocol was immunoSEQ multiplex PCR, while the TCRdb copy is restricted to in-frame clones and leaves out a portion. This sample has some 68,000 clones, with approximately 93% found just once. This chain uses TRBV9 with TRBJ1-1; D call uncertain. The TCR sequence derives from a female donor with multiple sclerosis, enrolled in a pregnancy study. The input for sequencing was peripheral blood, taken in the second trimester of pregnancy. CDR3: CASSVGGQLNTEAFF. CDR3 bases: TGTGCCAGCAGCGTAGGAGGGCAGCTTAACACTGAAGCTTTCTTT.